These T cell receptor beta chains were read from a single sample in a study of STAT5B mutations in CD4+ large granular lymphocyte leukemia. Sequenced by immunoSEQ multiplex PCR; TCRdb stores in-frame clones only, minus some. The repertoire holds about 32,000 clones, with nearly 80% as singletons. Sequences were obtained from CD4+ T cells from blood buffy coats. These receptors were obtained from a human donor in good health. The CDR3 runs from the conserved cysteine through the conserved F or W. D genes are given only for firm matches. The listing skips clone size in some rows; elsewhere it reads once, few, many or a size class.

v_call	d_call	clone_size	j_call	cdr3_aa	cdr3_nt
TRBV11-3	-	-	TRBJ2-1	CASSPTPYNEQFF	TGTGCCAGCAGCCCCACACCTTACAATGAGCAGTTCTTC
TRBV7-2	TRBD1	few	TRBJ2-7	CASSPGQAAYEQYF	TGTGCCAGCAGCCCGGGACAGGCCGCCTACGAGCAGTACTTC
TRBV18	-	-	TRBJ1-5	CASSPSKVSNQPQHF	TGTGCCAGCTCACCATCGAAGGTTAGCAATCAGCCCCAGCATTTT
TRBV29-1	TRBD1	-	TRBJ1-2	CSARDSLGYTF	TGCAGCGCCCGGGACAGTCTTGGCTACACCTTC
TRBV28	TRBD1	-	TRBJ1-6	CASSSQGTLPLHF	TGTGCCAGCAGCTCACAGGGGACTTTACCCCTCCACTTT
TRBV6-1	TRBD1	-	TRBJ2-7	CASSARDRPYEQYF	TGTGCCAGCAGTGCCCGGGACAGACCCTACGAGCAGTACTTC
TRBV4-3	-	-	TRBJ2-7	CASSQENEGSHEQYF	TGCGCCAGCAGCCAAGAAAACGAGGGGAGCCACGAGCAGTACTTC
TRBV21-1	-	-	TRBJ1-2	CASSLPAGNYGYTF	TGTGCCAGCAGCCTGCCGGCGGGGAACTATGGCTACACCTTC
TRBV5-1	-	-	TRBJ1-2	CASSLRDNYGYTF	TGCGCCAGCAGCTTGAGGGATAATTATGGCTACACCTTC
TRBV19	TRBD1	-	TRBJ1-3	CASRSGTGSGNTIYF	TGTGCCAGTAGGTCCGGGACAGGGAGCGGAAACACCATATATTTT
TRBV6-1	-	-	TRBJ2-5	CASDRSRGTQYF	TGTGCCAGCGACAGGTCCCGGGGGACCCAGTACTTC
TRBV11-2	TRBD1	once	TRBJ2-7	CASRGTGSVYEQYF	TGTGCCAGCAGAGGGACAGGGTCCGTGTACGAGCAGTACTTC
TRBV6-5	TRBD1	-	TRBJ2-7	CASTQGASFDEQYF	TGTGCCAGCACTCAGGGGGCTTCATTCGACGAGCAGTACTTC
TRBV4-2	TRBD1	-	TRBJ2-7	CASSQVDRPGQGSYEQYF	TGTGCCAGCAGCCAAGTTGATCGTCCGGGACAGGGGTCCTACGAGCAGTACTTC
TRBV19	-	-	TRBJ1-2	CASVDPRTIHLEGYTF	TGTGCCAGCGTAGACCCAAGGACAATCCACCTCGAGGGCTACACCTTC
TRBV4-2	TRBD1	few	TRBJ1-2	CASSQDGQGYGYTF	TGTGCCAGCAGCCAAGACGGACAGGGGTATGGCTACACCTTC
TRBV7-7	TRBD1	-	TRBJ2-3	CASSNGQGGTDTQYF	TGTGCCAGCAGCAATGGACAGGGTGGCACAGATACGCAGTATTTT
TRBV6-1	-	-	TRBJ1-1	CASSGGAGANTEAFF	TGTGCCAGCAGTGGAGGGGCCGGGGCGAACACTGAAGCTTTCTTT
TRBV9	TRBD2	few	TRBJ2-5	CASSLSGGASGTQYF	TGTGCCAGCAGCCTGAGCGGGGGGGCCTCAGGGACCCAGTACTTC
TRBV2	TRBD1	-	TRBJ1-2	CASRGRDRGFHGYTF	TGTGCCAGCAGGGGTCGGGACAGGGGTTTTCATGGCTACACCTTC
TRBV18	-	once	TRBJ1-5	CASSRGIPNQPQHF	TGTGCCAGCTCACGTGGGATTCCCAATCAGCCCCAGCATTTT
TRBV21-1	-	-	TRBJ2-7	CASSKGSRGPYEQYF	TGTGCCAGCAGCAAAGGTTCGCGGGGCCCTTACGAGCAGTACTTC
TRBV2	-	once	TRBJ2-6	CASSERAGANVLTF	TGTGCCAGCAGTGAGAGGGCTGGGGCCAACGTCCTGACTTTC
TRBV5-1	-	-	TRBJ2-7	CASSLGGAGKGEQYF	TGCGCCAGCAGCTTGGGCGGGGCAGGGAAGGGCGAGCAGTACTTC
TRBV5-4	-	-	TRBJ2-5	CASSFSNPGAETQYF	TGTGCCAGCAGCTTTAGTAACCCTGGGGCGGAGACCCAGTACTTC
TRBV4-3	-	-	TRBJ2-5	CASSQGVIAQQETQYF	TGCGCCAGCAGCCAAGGTGTCATAGCACAACAAGAGACCCAGTACTTC
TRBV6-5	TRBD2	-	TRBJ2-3	CASWASGMSTDTQYF	TGTGCCAGCTGGGCTAGCGGGATGAGCACAGATACGCAGTATTTT